A selection of T cell receptor beta chains follows, all from one sample in a study of blood T cell repertoires in COVID-19. Only in-frame clones appear in the TCRdb table, and some are missing; sequencing was by immunoSEQ multiplex PCR. The data hold about 290,000 clones, with around four fifths observed a single time. Sequencing input: peripheral blood. These TCRs come from a woman in her fifties or sixties with active or convalescent COVID-19. Each CDR3 is given with its conserved first and last residue. The D gene is left open where the match is weak. Only some rows state a clone size, as once, few, many or a class for expanded clones.

d_gene	j_gene	abundance	v_gene	CDR3nt	CDR3aa
NA	TRBJ2-3	NA	TRBV11-2	TGTGCCAGCAGCCCCAAGCCAGATACGCAGTATTTT	CASSPKPDTQYF
TRBD1	TRBJ1-6	many	TRBV2	TGTGCCAGCAGTATGACAGGGGACAATTCACCCCTCCACTTT	CASSMTGDNSPLHF
TRBD1	TRBJ1-2	NA	TRBV29-1	TGCAGCGTTGAAGAAACGTACAGGGGCGGAGATGGCTACACCTTC	CSVEETYRGGDGYTF
NA	TRBJ2-5	NA	TRBV5-1	TGCGCCAGCAGCTTGGTGGCAGGGAAAGAGACCCAGTACTTC	CASSLVAGKETQYF
TRBD1	TRBJ1-2	once	TRBV6-5	TGTGCCAGCAGGCTACAGGGGTCTGGCTACACCTTC	CASRLQGSGYTF
NA	TRBJ1-2	many	TRBV3-1/TRBV3-2	TGTGCCAGCAGCGGGCAGGGCGTAAAGTTGGATGGCTACACCTTC	CASSGQGVKLDGYTF
NA	TRBJ2-1	NA	TRBV7-2	TGTGCCAGCAGCTTAGGGCCCCAGACTAGTGCAAGCTCCTACAATGAGCAGTTCTTC	CASSLGPQTSASSYNEQFF
TRBD2	TRBJ2-7	NA	TRBV7-8	TGTGCCAGCAGCTTTCTAAGTGGGACTAGCGGGAGAACCTACGAGCAGTACTTC	CASSFLSGTSGRTYEQYF
TRBD1	TRBJ2-5	NA	TRBV5-1	TGCGCCAGCAGCGGATACGACAGGGTCAGAAAGCAAGAGACCCAGTACTTC	CASSGYDRVRKQETQYF
NA	TRBJ2-2	NA	TRBV11-3	TGTGCCAGCAGCTTAGACTTCACCGGGGAGCTGTTTTTT	CASSLDFTGELFF
NA	TRBJ2-1	NA	TRBV7-6	TGTGCCAGCTCGCCCCGGTTCGCGGGCGGTGAGCAGTTCTTC	CASSPRFAGGEQFF